This T cell receptor (beta chain) was observed in a study of T-cell reconstitution after alpha-beta-depleted transplantation in children. This clonotype occurred a few times. V was clipped by 6 bases and J by 10 bases, with 10 bases between them. The CDR3 runs to 12 residues. The TCRbeta library was prepared with unique molecular identifiers. TCRdb called the PCR reads again in MiXCR, with one record for every CDR3 protein. The profile shows hundreds of thousands of distinct CDR3 sequences, around 13% of them singletons. The sequences come from PBMCs, collected before TCRalphabeta/CD19-depleted stem cell transplant. The sequence derives from a girl aged 2 to 9 with congenital amegakaryocytic thrombocytopenia, due to receive a stem cell transplant. The rearrangement uses TRBV12-3 or TRBV12-4 and TRBJ1-6; D is ambiguous. The CDR3 sequence: CASSLPASPLHF. In nucleotides, the CDR3 is TGTGCCAGCAGCCTCCCGGCATCACCCCTCCACTTT.